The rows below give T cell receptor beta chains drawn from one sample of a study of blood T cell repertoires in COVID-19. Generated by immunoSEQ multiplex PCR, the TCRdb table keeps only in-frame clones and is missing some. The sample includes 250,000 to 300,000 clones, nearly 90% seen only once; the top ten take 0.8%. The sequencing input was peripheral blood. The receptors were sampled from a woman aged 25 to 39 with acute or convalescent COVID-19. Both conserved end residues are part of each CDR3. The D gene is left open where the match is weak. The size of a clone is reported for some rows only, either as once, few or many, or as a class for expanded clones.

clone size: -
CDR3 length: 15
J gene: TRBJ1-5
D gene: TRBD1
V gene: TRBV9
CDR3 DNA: TGTGCCAGCAGCCCGGGACAGGGGGTTTTTCAGCCCCAGCATTTT
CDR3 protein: CASSPGQGVFQPQHF

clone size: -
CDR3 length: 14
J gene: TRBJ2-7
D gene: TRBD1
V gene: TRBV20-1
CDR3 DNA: TGCAGTGCTAGTCTACAGGGGGCTACCCACGAGCAGTACTTC
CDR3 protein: CSASLQGATHEQYF

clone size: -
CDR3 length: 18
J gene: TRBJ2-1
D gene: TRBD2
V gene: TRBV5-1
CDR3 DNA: TGCGCCAGCAGCCAGGGACTAGCGGGGGGACGCTCCTACAATGAGCAGTTCTTC
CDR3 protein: CASSQGLAGGRSYNEQFF

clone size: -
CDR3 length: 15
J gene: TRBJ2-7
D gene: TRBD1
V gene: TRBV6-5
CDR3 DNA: TGTGCCAGCAGAACAGGGGGAGGTTTAGTCTACGAGCAGTACTTC
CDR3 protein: CASRTGGGLVYEQYF

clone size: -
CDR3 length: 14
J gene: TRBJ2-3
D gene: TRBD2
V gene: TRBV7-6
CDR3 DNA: TGTGCCAGCAGCATCGGACTAGTAGGGGATACGCAGTATTTT
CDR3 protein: CASSIGLVGDTQYF

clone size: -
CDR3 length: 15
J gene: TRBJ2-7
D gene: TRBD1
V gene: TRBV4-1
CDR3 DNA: TGCGCCAGCAGCCAGGGGCCGACAGGGAATCCCGAGCAGTACTTC
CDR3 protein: CASSQGPTGNPEQYF

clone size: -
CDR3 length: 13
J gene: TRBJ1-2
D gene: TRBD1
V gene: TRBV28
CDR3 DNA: TGTGCCAGCAGACCCGGGACAGGGGTTGGCTACACCTTC
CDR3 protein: CASRPGTGVGYTF

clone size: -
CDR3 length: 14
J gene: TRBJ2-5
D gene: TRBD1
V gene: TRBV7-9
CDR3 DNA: TGTGCCAGCAGCGCCGCTGGACAGGGACGCAATCAGTACTTC
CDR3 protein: CASSAAGQGRNQYF

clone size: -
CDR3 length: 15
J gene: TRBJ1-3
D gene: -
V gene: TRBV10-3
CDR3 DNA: TGTGCCACCTCCCCCGGGGGGAGCTCTGGAAACACCATATATTTT
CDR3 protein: CATSPGGSSGNTIYF

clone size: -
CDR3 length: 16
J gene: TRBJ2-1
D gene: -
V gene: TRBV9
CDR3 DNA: TGTGCCAGCAGCGTTACGCTAGCGCAAGCCTACAATGAGCAGTTCTTC
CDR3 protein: CASSVTLAQAYNEQFF

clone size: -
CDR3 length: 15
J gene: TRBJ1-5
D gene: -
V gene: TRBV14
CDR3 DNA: TGTGCCAGCAGCCAATCGGGGTCTAGCAATCAGCCCCAGCATTTT
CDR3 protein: CASSQSGSSNQPQHF

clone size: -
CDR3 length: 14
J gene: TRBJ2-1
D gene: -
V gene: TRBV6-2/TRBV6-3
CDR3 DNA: TGTGCCAGCAGTTATACGAGCTCCTACAATGAGCAGTTCTTC
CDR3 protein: CASSYTSSYNEQFF

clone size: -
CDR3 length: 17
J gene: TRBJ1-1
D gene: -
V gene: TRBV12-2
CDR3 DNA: TGTGCAAGTCGCTTACCTACGGGACAGGGTATGGGCACTGAAGCTTTCTTT
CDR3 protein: CASRLPTGQGMGTEAFF

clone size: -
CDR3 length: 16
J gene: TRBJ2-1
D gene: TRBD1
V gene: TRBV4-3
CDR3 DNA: TGCGCCAGCAGCCAAGACTACCAGGGGGCCTACAATGAGCAGTTCTTC
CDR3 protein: CASSQDYQGAYNEQFF

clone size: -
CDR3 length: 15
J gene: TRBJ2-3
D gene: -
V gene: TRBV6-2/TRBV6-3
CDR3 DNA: TGTGCCAGCAGTTACCAGGCGCTAACCCGAGATACGCAGTATTTT
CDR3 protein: CASSYQALTRDTQYF

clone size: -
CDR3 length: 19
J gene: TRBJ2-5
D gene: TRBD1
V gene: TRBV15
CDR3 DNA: TGTGCCACCAGCAGAGTGGGACAGCCGGATTGGGGGCTAAGGGAGACCCAGTACTTC
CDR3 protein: CATSRVGQPDWGLRETQYF

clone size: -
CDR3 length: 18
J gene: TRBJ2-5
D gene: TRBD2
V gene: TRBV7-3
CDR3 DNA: TGTGCCAGCAGCGAGGTCTCCGTAGGACTAGCGGGAGTGGAGACCCAGTACTTC
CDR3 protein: CASSEVSVGLAGVETQYF

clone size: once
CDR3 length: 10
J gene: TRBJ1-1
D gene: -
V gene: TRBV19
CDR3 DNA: TGTGCCAGCGGTGATTTTGAAGCTTTCTTT
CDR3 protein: CASGDFEAFF

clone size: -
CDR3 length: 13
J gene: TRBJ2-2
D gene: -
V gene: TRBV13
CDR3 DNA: TGTGCCAGCAGCGAGGTGGTCCCCGGGGAGCTGTTTTTT
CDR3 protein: CASSEVVPGELFF

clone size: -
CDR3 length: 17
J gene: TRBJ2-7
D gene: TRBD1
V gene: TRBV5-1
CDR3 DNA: TGCGCCAGCAGCTCCCGAGTCGGACAGGGTCGGTCCTACGAGCAGTACTTC
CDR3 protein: CASSSRVGQGRSYEQYF

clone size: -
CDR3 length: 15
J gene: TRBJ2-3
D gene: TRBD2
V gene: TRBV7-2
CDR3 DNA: TGTGCCAGCAGCTTACTAGCGGGAGGGGCAGATACGCAGTATTTT
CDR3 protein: CASSLLAGGADTQYF

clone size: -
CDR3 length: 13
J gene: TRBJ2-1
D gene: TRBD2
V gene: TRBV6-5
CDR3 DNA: TGTGCCAGCAGGGCTAGCGGGGACAATGAGCAGTTCTTC
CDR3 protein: CASRASGDNEQFF

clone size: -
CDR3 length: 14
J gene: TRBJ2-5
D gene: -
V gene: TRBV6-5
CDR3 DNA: TGTGCCAGCAGTTACTCCACGGGAAGGGAGACCCAGTACTTC
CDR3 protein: CASSYSTGRETQYF